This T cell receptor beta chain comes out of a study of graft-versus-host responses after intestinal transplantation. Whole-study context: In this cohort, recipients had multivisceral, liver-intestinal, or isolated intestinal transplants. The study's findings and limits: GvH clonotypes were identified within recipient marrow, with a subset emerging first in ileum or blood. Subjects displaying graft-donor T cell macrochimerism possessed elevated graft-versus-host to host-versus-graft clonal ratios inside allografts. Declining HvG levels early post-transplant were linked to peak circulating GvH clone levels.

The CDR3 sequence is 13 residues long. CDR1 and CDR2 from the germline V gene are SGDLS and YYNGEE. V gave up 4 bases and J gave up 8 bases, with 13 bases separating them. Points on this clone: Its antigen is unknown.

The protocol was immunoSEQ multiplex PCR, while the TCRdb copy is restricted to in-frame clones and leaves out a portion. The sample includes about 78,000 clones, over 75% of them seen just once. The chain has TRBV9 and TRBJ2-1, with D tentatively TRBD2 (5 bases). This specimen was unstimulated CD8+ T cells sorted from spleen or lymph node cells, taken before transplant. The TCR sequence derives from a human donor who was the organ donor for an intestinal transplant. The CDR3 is CASSITSGDEQFF. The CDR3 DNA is TGTGCCAGCAGCATAACATCCGGGGATGAGCAGTTCTTC.